The rows below give T cell receptor beta chains drawn from one sample of a study of shared clonotypes between healthy human individuals. The data were produced by immunoSEQ multiplex PCR, yet TCRdb's version contains in-frame clones alone and is incomplete. Of about 990,000 clones in the sample, more than 75% were seen once. The sequencing input was memory CD4+ T cells from PBMCs. The receptors were gathered from a man younger than 35 in good health. Some clones in this sample may be carry-over from other donors' samples. The CDR3 runs from the conserved cysteine through the conserved F or W. Fields, in order: V gene, J gene, clone size, CDR3 protein. Clone size is shown for a subset of rows, as once, few, many or a class of expanded clone.

>TRBV6-5|TRBJ2-5|.
CASSYSVAGGWAQYF
>TRBV18|TRBJ2-7|.
CASSPLIRKTEPF
>TRBV5-1|TRBJ2-1|.
CASSFLAGLSYNEQFF
>TRBV30|TRBJ1-3|.
CAWIHTGIGGNTIYF
>TRBV18|TRBJ2-7|once
CASSPGARSHEQYF
>TRBV2|TRBJ1-5|.
CASSEDTVYQPQHF
>TRBV9|TRBJ2-7|.
CASSARIGGQGGEQYF
>TRBV28|TRBJ1-1|few
CASSPHTEAFF
>TRBV5-5|TRBJ1-1|few
CASSLRGRGLTEAFF
>TRBV7-9|TRBJ1-2|once
CASSPQGDLYGYTF
>TRBV4-2|TRBJ2-7|.
CASSQDVSGWGEQYF
>TRBV9|TRBJ2-5|.
CASSVTQLQETQYF
>TRBV7-3|TRBJ2-1|.
CASSLGLAQYNEQFF
>TRBV23-1|TRBJ1-1|.
CASIIRRGLRGTEAFF
>TRBV20-1|TRBJ2-1|once
CSTGNYNEQFF
>TRBV7-2|TRBJ2-7|.
CASSIRQTSSYEQYF
>TRBV30|TRBJ1-1|.
CAWSKGVFF
>TRBV4-2|TRBJ2-7|.
CASSQDSRETSGGAYEQYF
>TRBV9|TRBJ2-7|.
CASSSRLDRGRYEQYF
>TRBV5-1|TRBJ2-5|.
CASSSHRGRGETQYF
>TRBV28|TRBJ2-6|.
CASRYTGMAGANVLTF
>TRBV2|TRBJ1-4|.
CASMVSEKLFF
>TRBV5-1|TRBJ1-1|.
CASSSGWNTEAFF
>TRBV7-2|TRBJ2-3|.
CASSLGRRSTDTQYF
>TRBV2|TRBJ1-4|once
CASSDGGVNEKLFF
>TRBV5-1|TRBJ2-4|.
CASSPGTDPPVQYF
>TRBV7-9|TRBJ2-5|.
CASSFLQGSLLLQQETQYF
>TRBV29-1|TRBJ2-3|.
CSASMGLAGEVGNTDTQYF
>TRBV30|TRBJ1-1|few
CAWEGTRGTEAFF
>TRBV25-1|TRBJ1-4|.
CASSEGAQRKLFF
>TRBV4-3|TRBJ2-7|few
CASSLKAGYEQYF
>TRBV7-9|TRBJ1-1|.
CASSPHRGPSTEAFF
>TRBV6-5|TRBJ1-4|.
CASSYSWDSNEKLFF
>TRBV27|TRBJ2-5|.
CASSSREQETQYF
>TRBV6-1|TRBJ1-3|.
CASRNPGVQGNTIYF
>TRBV5-1|TRBJ2-5|.
CASSLDTRTAGTQYF
>TRBV7-2|TRBJ2-7|.
CASIKTSGPYEQYF
>TRBV4-3|TRBJ1-2|few
CASSQVPSNYGYTF
>TRBV6-1|TRBJ2-2|.
CASSEFPGQGANGELFF
>TRBV5-1|TRBJ1-1|.
CASSFSPQLNTEAFF
>TRBV5-1|TRBJ1-3|.
CASSFGRDSGNTIYF
>TRBV19|TRBJ2-5|.
CASSHSGKETQYF
>TRBV28|TRBJ1-1|.
CASRGGNTEAFF
>TRBV19|TRBJ2-1|.
CASSIEGQGYNEQFF